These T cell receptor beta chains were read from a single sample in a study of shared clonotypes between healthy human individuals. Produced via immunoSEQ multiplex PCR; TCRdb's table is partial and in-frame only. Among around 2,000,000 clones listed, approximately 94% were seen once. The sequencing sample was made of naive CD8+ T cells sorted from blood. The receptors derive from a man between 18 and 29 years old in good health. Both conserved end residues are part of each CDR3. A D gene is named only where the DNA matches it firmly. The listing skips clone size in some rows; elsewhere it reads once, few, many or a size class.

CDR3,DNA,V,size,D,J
CASSLLGAGNDEQFF,TGTGCCAGCAGCCTTCTTGGGGCCGGTAATGATGAGCAGTTCTTC,TRBV9,.,.,TRBJ2-1
CASSQEPTSYNSPLHF,TGCGCCAGCAGCCAAGAACCTACTTCCTATAATTCACCCCTCCACTTT,TRBV4-3,.,.,TRBJ1-6
CASSDPGTVGNTIYF,TGTGCCAGCAGCGATCCCGGGACCGTCGGAAACACCATATATTTT,TRBV9,once,.,TRBJ1-3
CASSPSAAGGETQYF,TGTGCCAGCAGTCCTTCGGCGGCAGGGGGAGAGACCCAGTACTTC,TRBV27,.,TRBD1,TRBJ2-5
CASSDRGPYEQYF,TGTGCCAGCAGTGACAGGGGACCCTACGAGCAGTACTTC,TRBV28,.,TRBD1,TRBJ2-7
CASSFRTGPYEQYF,TGTGCCAGCAGCTTTCGGACAGGGCCCTACGAGCAGTACTTC,TRBV7-9,.,TRBD1,TRBJ2-7
CASSYYGQFYEQYF,TGTGCCAGCAGTTACTACGGACAGTTCTACGAGCAGTACTTC,TRBV28,.,.,TRBJ2-7
CASSLVGDRDGREFF,TGCGCCAGCAGCTTGGTGGGCGATAGGGACGGGAGAGAGTTCTTC,TRBV5-1,.,.,TRBJ2-1
CASSLGISSGNTIYF,TGTGCCAGCAGCTTAGGGATTTCCTCTGGAAACACCATATATTTT,TRBV7-8,.,.,TRBJ1-3
CASSSGTGNIQYF,TGTGCCAGCAGTAGCGGGACAGGGAACATTCAGTACTTC,TRBV6-5,.,TRBD1,TRBJ2-4
CASSLGAGTSPGELFF,TGTGCCAGCAGCTTAGGGGCCGGGACTAGCCCCGGGGAGCTGTTTTTT,TRBV11-2,.,TRBD2,TRBJ2-2
CASSQDTRIASYEQYF,TGCGCCAGCAGCCAAGACACGAGAATAGCCTCCTACGAGCAGTACTTC,TRBV4-3,.,.,TRBJ2-7
CASSYAAVREKLFF,TGTGCCAGCAGTTACGCGGCAGTACGAGAAAAACTGTTTTTT,TRBV6-5,.,.,TRBJ1-4
CASTLAGRDTQYF,TGTGCCAGCACTCTAGCGGGAAGAGATACGCAGTATTTT,TRBV28,once,TRBD2,TRBJ2-3
CASSSGDRAYEQYF,TGTGCCAGCAGCTCGGGGGACAGGGCCTACGAGCAGTACTTC,TRBV5-5,.,TRBD1,TRBJ2-7
CASSSSGTDFYEQYF,TGTGCCAGCAGCTCATCCGGGACTGATTTCTACGAGCAGTACTTC,TRBV13,.,.,TRBJ2-7
CASSLAGDYNEQFF,TGTGCCAGCAGCTTAGCGGGTGATTACAATGAGCAGTTCTTC,TRBV7-9,.,.,TRBJ2-1
CASSFGFAEQFF,TGTGCCAGCAGCTTTGGCTTTGCTGAGCAGTTCTTC,TRBV7-9,.,.,TRBJ2-1
CASSFSGSSSYNEQFF,TGTGCCAGCAGTTTCTCCGGGTCGAGCTCCTACAATGAGCAGTTCTTC,TRBV6-6,.,.,TRBJ2-1
CASSSEGAADQETQYF,TGTGCCAGCAGCTCCGAGGGGGCAGCGGACCAAGAGACCCAGTACTTC,TRBV7-8,.,TRBD1,TRBJ2-5
CATSRDSWTGGETQYF,TGTGCCACCAGCAGAGATTCTTGGACAGGGGGGGAGACCCAGTACTTC,TRBV15,.,TRBD1,TRBJ2-5
CASSENREDEKLFF,TGCGCCAGCAGTGAAAACAGGGAGGATGAAAAACTGTTTTTT,TRBV10-1,once,.,TRBJ1-4
CASTSAYEQYF,TGCGCCAGCACGTCAGCCTACGAGCAGTACTTC,TRBV10-2,few,.,TRBJ2-7
CASSVGGLGYEQYF,TGTGCCAGCAGCGTAGGGGGACTAGGTTACGAGCAGTACTTC,TRBV9,.,TRBD2,TRBJ2-7
CSVVGLSSSYNEQFF,TGCAGCGTTGTAGGCCTAAGCAGCTCCTACAATGAGCAGTTCTTC,TRBV29-1,.,.,TRBJ2-1
CASSFGTGVGNTIYF,TGTGCCAGCAGCTTCGGTACAGGGGTTGGAAACACCATATATTTT,TRBV5-6,.,TRBD1,TRBJ1-3
CASSSGQGAYEQYF,TGCGCCAGCAGCTCCGGACAGGGGGCGTATGAGCAGTACTTC,TRBV5-1,.,TRBD1,TRBJ2-7
CASSVASGLAGATNTGELFF,TGTGCCAGCAGCGTAGCTTCGGGGCTAGCGGGAGCCACGAACACCGGGGAGCTGTTTTTT,TRBV9,.,TRBD2,TRBJ2-2
CASSQGLPSTDTQYF,TGCGCCAGCAGCCAAGGACTACCCAGCACAGATACGCAGTATTTT,TRBV4-3,.,.,TRBJ2-3
CSVEPTGPYGYTF,TGCAGCGTTGAACCAACAGGGCCCTATGGCTACACCTTC,TRBV29-1,.,.,TRBJ1-2
CASSYHGKETQYF,TGTGCCAGCAGTTACCACGGAAAAGAGACCCAGTACTTC,TRBV6-6,.,.,TRBJ2-5
CASSYAEGNYEQYF,TGTGCCAGCAGTTACGCGGAAGGGAACTACGAGCAGTACTTC,TRBV6-6,.,.,TRBJ2-7
CASSQLIVGLQEAYEQYF,TGTGCCAGCAGCCAACTGATTGTGGGACTCCAAGAAGCTTACGAGCAGTACTTC,TRBV4-2,.,.,TRBJ2-7
CAISGAGGQTQYF,TGTGCCATCAGTGGAGCGGGAGGCCAGACCCAGTACTTC,TRBV10-3,.,TRBD2,TRBJ2-5
CASGDSSYEQYF,TGTGCTAGTGGGGACAGCTCCTACGAGCAGTACTTC,TRBV12-5,.,.,TRBJ2-7
CASSLIGGAWNTEAFF,TGTGCCAGCAGCTTAATCGGGGGCGCGTGGAACACTGAAGCTTTCTTT,TRBV7-9,once,.,TRBJ1-1
CAINFGSDNEQFF,TGTGCCATCAACTTCGGGAGCGACAATGAGCAGTTCTTC,TRBV10-3,.,.,TRBJ2-1
CASSLGLAGDTDTQYF,TGTGCCAGCAGCTTAGGCCTAGCGGGGGACACAGATACGCAGTATTTT,TRBV11-2,.,TRBD2,TRBJ2-3
CARPGQGVVPHYEQYF,TGTGCCAGGCCGGGACAGGGAGTCGTGCCTCACTACGAGCAGTACTTC,TRBV6-7,.,TRBD1,TRBJ2-7
CASSYTPGTPNEQYF,TGTGCCAGCAGCTACACCCCCGGGACACCGAACGAGCAGTACTTC,TRBV27,.,.,TRBJ2-7
CASSFSVGTGEFGSNQPQHF,TGTGCCAGCAGTTTTTCTGTCGGGACAGGTGAATTCGGTAGCAATCAGCCCCAGCATTTT,TRBV28,.,TRBD1,TRBJ1-5
CASGFGSVGDYEQYF,TGTGCTAGTGGTTTCGGGTCCGTCGGAGACTACGAGCAGTACTTC,TRBV12-5,.,.,TRBJ2-7
CASSLSSGGASITGELFF,TGTGCCAGCAGTTTATCCTCTGGCGGAGCCTCGATCACCGGGGAGCTGTTTTTT,TRBV27,.,.,TRBJ2-2
CASSQDQAGGMNEQFF,TGCGCCAGCAGCCAAGATCAAGCAGGGGGGATGAATGAGCAGTTCTTC,TRBV4-1,once,.,TRBJ2-1
CASSQEAGVSYEQYF,TGCGCCAGCAGCCAAGAAGCGGGAGTGTCCTACGAGCAGTACTTC,TRBV4-3,.,TRBD2,TRBJ2-7
CASSFTGEPFF,TGTGCCAGCAGCTTCACAGGGGAACCTTTCTTT,TRBV7-9,.,TRBD1,TRBJ1-1
CASSFYMTGANEKLFF,TGTGCCAGCAGTTTCTATATGACAGGGGCTAATGAAAAACTGTTTTTT,TRBV28,.,TRBD1,TRBJ1-4
CASSLVQRYPLGANVLTF,TGTGCCAGCAGCTTAGTTCAGCGTTACCCTCTGGGTGCCAACGTCCTGACTTTC,TRBV7-2,.,.,TRBJ2-6
CASSASSGTINTEAFF,TGTGCCAGCAGCGCGAGTTCCGGGACGATAAACACTGAAGCTTTCTTT,TRBV9,.,.,TRBJ1-1
CASSPRDRVKTSGVTGELFF,TGTGCCAGCAGCCCCCGGGACAGGGTTAAGACTAGCGGTGTCACCGGGGAGCTGTTTTTT,TRBV28,.,.,TRBJ2-2
CASSLTSGRDTGELFF,TGTGCCAGCAGCTTGACTAGCGGGAGGGATACCGGGGAGCTGTTTTTT,TRBV7-9,once,TRBD2,TRBJ2-2
CASSLFDRGQETQYF,TGTGCCAGCAGCTTGTTTGATCGGGGCCAAGAGACCCAGTACTTC,TRBV7-9,.,.,TRBJ2-5
CSAPGLPWADTQYF,TGCAGCGCCCCGGGACTCCCTTGGGCAGATACGCAGTATTTT,TRBV29-1,once,.,TRBJ2-3
CASSSIFSGTNEQFF,TGTGCCAGCAGTTCCATATTTAGCGGGACTAATGAGCAGTTCTTC,TRBV6-1,once,TRBD2,TRBJ2-1
CASSYLGVQETQYF,TGTGCCAGCAGTTACCTGGGGGTACAAGAGACCCAGTACTTC,TRBV6-5,.,.,TRBJ2-5
CASSLVRGMGADYGYTF,TGTGCCAGCAGCTTAGTAAGGGGAATGGGGGCGGACTATGGCTACACCTTC,TRBV11-2,.,.,TRBJ1-2
CASSFAGTDQPQHF,TGTGCCAGCAGTTTCGCAGGGACAGATCAGCCCCAGCATTTT,TRBV27,.,TRBD1,TRBJ1-5